There are many counts of the clone carrying this T cell receptor beta chain. Its antigen is unknown. There are 16 residues in the CDR3. The germline V gene encodes CDR1 LNHNV and CDR2 YYDKDF (reference sequence). Between the trimmed V and J ends, which lost 0 bases and 0 bases, there was a span of 11 bases. This sample was taken from a study of Graves' ophthalmopathy and Graves' hyperthyroidism. About the research overall: Untreated patients at initial diagnosis provided peripheral blood. Study-level points and caveats: Most clonotypes expanded in thyroid above 0.001 frequency were present in blood too.

Investigators amplified TCR beta CDR3 regions from RNA transcripts. An initial RT-PCR round employing HTBI primers preceded a second-round multiplex PCR. TCRdb reanalysed the multiplex PCR reads using MiXCR and keeps one entry per CDR3 protein. This sample yields some 350,000 distinct CDR3 sequences, of which 17% are seen a single time; about 2.4% belongs to the top ten. The V and J genes are TRBV15 and TRBJ1-1; D is ambiguous. The TCR originated in an adult woman with stable Graves' hyperthyroidism. The sample comprised peripheral blood. CDR3 sequence reads: CATSRDTDRLNTEAFF. CDR3 sequence (DNA): TGTGCCACCAGCAGAGATACGGACCGTTTGAACACTGAAGCTTTCTTT.